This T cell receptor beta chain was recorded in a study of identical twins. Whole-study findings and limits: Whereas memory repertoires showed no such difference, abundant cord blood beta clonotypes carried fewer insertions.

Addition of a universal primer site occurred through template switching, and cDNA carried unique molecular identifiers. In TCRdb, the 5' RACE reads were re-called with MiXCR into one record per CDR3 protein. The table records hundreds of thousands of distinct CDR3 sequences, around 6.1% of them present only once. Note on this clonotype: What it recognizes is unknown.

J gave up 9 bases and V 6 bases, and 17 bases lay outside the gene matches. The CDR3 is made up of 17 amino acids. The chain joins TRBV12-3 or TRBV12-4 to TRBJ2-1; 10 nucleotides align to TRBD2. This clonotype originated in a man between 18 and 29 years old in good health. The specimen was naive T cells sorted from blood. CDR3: CASSPSEREGFGSEQFF. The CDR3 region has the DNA TGTGCCAGCAGCCCATCGGAGCGGGAGGGCTTTGGGTCTGAGCAGTTCTTC.